This T cell receptor beta chain was sequenced for a study of vaccination effects on CD4 cells after COVID-19. Points from the study as a whole: Cross-reactivity with common cold coronaviruses was shown by only 1 of 255 vaccine-induced clones in healthy vaccinees.

With regard to this clone: Its antigen is still unknown.

Sequencing was performed with immunoSEQ multiplex PCR; in TCRdb, only in-frame clones are kept and a portion is missing. The data hold around 16,000 clones, with roughly 76% observed a single time. Before sequencing took place, the ViraFEST assay used viral peptide pools to expand antigen-specific CD4+ T cells. With more than 9 days of culture completed, CD4+ T cells were isolated. Two-dose vaccination with either BNT162b2 or mRNA-1273 was given to the participants. Vaccine recipients lacked prior SARS-CoV-2 infection and had negative nucleocapsid antibodies. The CDR3 sequence is 14 residues long. The junction had 10 bases not matched to a gene; V was cut back by 5 bases and J by 8 bases. Germline CDR1 is LNHDA and CDR2 is SQIVND (reference sequence).

The receptor's source is a human donor who received a COVID-19 vaccine. V and J are TRBV19 and TRBJ2-7; 9 bases are shared with TRBD2. This specimen consisted of CD4+ T cells from PBMCs cultured with HCoV-NL63 spike peptides, obtained after COVID-19 vaccination. CDR3 in DNA: TGTGCCAGTAGTCTCTCGACTAGCGGAAGTAAGCAGTACTTC. Amino acids: CASSLSTSGSKQYF.